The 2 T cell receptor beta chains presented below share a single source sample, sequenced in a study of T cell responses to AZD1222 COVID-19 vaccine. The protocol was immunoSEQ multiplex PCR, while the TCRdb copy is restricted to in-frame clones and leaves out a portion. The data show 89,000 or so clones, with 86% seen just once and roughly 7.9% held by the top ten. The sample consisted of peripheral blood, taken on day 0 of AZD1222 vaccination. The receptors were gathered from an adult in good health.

CDR3 DNA: TGTGCCAGCAGTACTCGGACGGGGGGTCCAGATACGCAGTATTTT. Protein sequence: CASSTRTGGPDTQYF. V and J are TRBV28 and TRBJ2-3, with TRBD2 matching 7 bases. This CDR3 has 15 residues. CDR1 MDHEN and CDR2 SYDVKM come from the germline V gene. V shed 5 bases and J 4 bases; nucleotides not matched to a gene: 9.

The CDR3: CAWAVRDNQPQHF. The CDR3 coding sequence is TGTGCCTGGGCGGTCCGGGACAATCAGCCCCAGCATTTT. The V call is TRBV30, the J call TRBJ1-5; D gene uncertain. This CDR3 contains 13 residues. V was shortened by 5 bases and J by 3 bases, with 11 bases between the two germline ends. The germline CDR1 and CDR2 sequences are GTSNPN and SVGIG (reference sequence).